The clone carrying this T cell receptor beta chain has only a few counts. The data derive from a study of blood T cell repertoires in COVID-19. Looking at the study overall: T cells, B-cell-depleted T cells, or PBMCs provided the cDNA or gDNA that served as material.

Source study methods: Reference gene primer amplification in the assay estimated nucleated cell counts. Sequencing used immunoSEQ multiplex PCR; TCRdb keeps in-frame clones, though not all of them. That table furnishes V, J and clone size, whereas the DNA furnished D and trimming. The sample includes 90,000 or so clones, over 80% of them seen just once. Germline V gene sequence: CDR1 WNHNN, CDR2 SYGVQD (reference sequence). With 5 bases removed from V and 7 bases from J, the gap between germline ends came to 15 bases. CDR3 length: 14 amino acids. This TCR came from a human donor in a cohort sampled during active COVID-19. The sequenced sample consisted of peripheral blood. The J gene is TRBJ2-1, the V gene TRBV10-1; maybe TRBD2 (6 bases). The CDR3 bases are TGCGCCAGCAGTAGGGACTCCCTGGGGAATGAGCAGTTCTTC. It yields the protein CASSRDSLGNEQFF.